This T cell receptor beta chain was obtained from a study of control samples from healthy donors and cancer patients. Germline-derived CDR1 and CDR2 are SGHRS and YFSETQ. V lost 4 bases, J lost 5 bases, and 6 bases stayed unmatched. The CDR3 totals 14 residues. Here immunoSEQ multiplex PCR was the method, and the copy in TCRdb shows in-frame clones only, minus some. The sample has about 73,000 clones, less than 95% seen once. This TCR was recovered from a woman aged 40 to 50 in good health. The sample consisted of blood. The chain carries TRBV5-1 and TRBJ2-5; 9 bases agree with TRBD1. The CDR3 region has the DNA TGCGCCAGCAGCGTGGGACAGGGACCCGAGACCCAGTACTTC. It yields the protein CASSVGQGPETQYF.